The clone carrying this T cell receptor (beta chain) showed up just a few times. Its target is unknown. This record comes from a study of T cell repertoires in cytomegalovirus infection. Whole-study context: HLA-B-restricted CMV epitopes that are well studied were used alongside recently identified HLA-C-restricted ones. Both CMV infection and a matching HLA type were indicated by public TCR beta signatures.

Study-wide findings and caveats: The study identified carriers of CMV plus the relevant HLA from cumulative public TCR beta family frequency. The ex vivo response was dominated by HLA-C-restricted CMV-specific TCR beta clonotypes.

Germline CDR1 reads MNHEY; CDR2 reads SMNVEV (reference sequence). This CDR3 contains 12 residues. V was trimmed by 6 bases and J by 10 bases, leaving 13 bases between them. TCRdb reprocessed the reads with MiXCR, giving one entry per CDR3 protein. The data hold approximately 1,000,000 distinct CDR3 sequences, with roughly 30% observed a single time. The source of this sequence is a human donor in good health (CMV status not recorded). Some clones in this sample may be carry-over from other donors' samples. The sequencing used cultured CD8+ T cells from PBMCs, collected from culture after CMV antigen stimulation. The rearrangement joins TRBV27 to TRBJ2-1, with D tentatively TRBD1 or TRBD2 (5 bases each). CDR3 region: CASRLGTREQFF. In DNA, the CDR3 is TGTGCCAGCAGACTGGGGACGAGGGAGCAGTTCTTC.